The rows below give T cell receptor beta chains drawn from one sample of a study of beta chain features in type 1 diabetes. The protocol was immunoSEQ multiplex PCR, while the TCRdb copy is restricted to in-frame clones and leaves out a portion. The repertoire holds about 240,000 clones, with approximately 15% as singletons. Sequenced sample: naive CD4+ T cells from blood. These receptors came from a man between 25 and 39 years old with type 1 diabetes. Each CDR3 is given with its conserved first and last residue. The D gene is left open where the match is weak. Rows give clone size only sometimes, using once, few, many, or a class for an expanded clone.

TRBJ2-7 | few | NA | TRBV5-1 | TGCGCCAGCAGCTCCCCGATGGAGGGAAGGGTTTTAGGTGTTTCCTACGAGCAGTACTTC | CASSSPMEGRVLGVSYEQYF
TRBJ1-1 | NA | NA | TRBV7-9 | TGTGCCAGCAGCCTACGACTCGCGGGAACTGAAGCTTTCTTT | CASSLRLAGTEAFF
TRBJ1-5 | NA | NA | TRBV9 | TGTGCCAGCAGCGTAGGTGTCGGCAATCAGCCCCAGCATTTT | CASSVGVGNQPQHF
TRBJ2-7 | NA | TRBD2 | TRBV15 | TGTGCCACCAGCAGAGATCGGCCTAGCGGGAAGCAGTACTTC | CATSRDRPSGKQYF
TRBJ1-6 | NA | NA | TRBV2 | TGTGCCAGCATGGCAGGCACGTTCTCCTATAATTCACCCCTCCACTTT | CASMAGTFSYNSPLHF
TRBJ2-2 | few | TRBD1 | TRBV29-1 | TGCAGCGTCCGGGGACAGGGCGACACCGGGGAGCTGTTTTTT | CSVRGQGDTGELFF
TRBJ1-2 | few | NA | TRBV5-6 | TGTGCCAGCAGCTTCTTTGAGGGCTATGGCTACACCTTC | CASSFFEGYGYTF
TRBJ1-2 | NA | NA | TRBV15 | TGTGCCACCAGCTGGGCTTCAGGCGGGGCGGGAGGTGGCTACACCTTC | CATSWASGGAGGGYTF
TRBJ2-7 | NA | TRBD1 | TRBV7-2 | TGTGCCAGCAGCTCACCGGGACAGGGTACCTACGAGCAGTACTTC | CASSSPGQGTYEQYF
TRBJ2-1 | few | NA | TRBV9 | TGTGCCAGCAGCGTTGACACACCAACCTACAATGAGCAGTTCTTC | CASSVDTPTYNEQFF
TRBJ2-5 | few | NA | TRBV7-9 | TGTGCCAGCAGCTTAGACCAACCAGATATCCAGTACTTC | CASSLDQPDIQYF